The 9 T cell receptor beta chains given below trace back to one sample, sequenced in a study of CD8 T cells in Susac syndrome. cDNA came from approximately 0.5 to 1 ug RNA primed by random hexamers. From the immunoSEQ multiplex PCR reads, TCRdb called clonotypes with MiXCR, one entry per CDR3 protein. The sample shows 50,000 to 55,000 distinct CDR3 sequences, approximately 95% of them seen only once. The sample taken for sequencing was CD8+ T cells from PBMCs. The receptors come from a human donor with Susac syndrome.

V and J are TRBV19 and TRBJ2-5; D ambiguous. The germline gives CDR1 LNHDA, CDR2 SQIVND (reference sequence). Trimming stripped 5 bases from V and 3 bases from J, with 19 bases between. The CDR3 length is 16 residues. The CDR3 nucleotides read TGTGCCAGTAGTGACCGGCGACATAATGCAGAAGAGACCCAGTACTTC. It encodes CASSDRRHNAEETQYF.

V gene TRBV11-1 combines with J gene TRBJ2-7; D is perhaps TRBD1 or TRBD2 (5 bases each). The CDR3 length is 14 residues. V lost 2 bases and J 3 bases, leaving 11 bases between the germline ends. The germline CDR1 and CDR2 sequences are SGHAT and FQDESV (reference sequence). The CDR3 region has the DNA TGTGCCAGCAGCTTACTCGGGACCAACTACGAGCAGTACTTC. Its protein product is CASSLLGTNYEQYF.

V usage is TRBV6-2 or TRBV6-3 and J usage is TRBJ2-7; possible D gene TRBD1, 6 bases. Trimming removed 7 bases from V and 4 bases from J, with 11 bases in between. CDR1 MNHEY and CDR2 SVGEGT come from the germline V gene. The CDR3 totals 12 residues. The DNA for the CDR3 is TGTGCCAGCAATACAGGGTCATACGAGCAGTACTTC. Translated, it gives CASNTGSYEQYF.

V and J are TRBV19 and TRBJ2-2; 12 nucleotides match TRBD2. Germline V gene data show CDR1 as LNHDA and CDR2 as SQIVND (reference sequence). The CDR3 runs 17 residues. Losses at the gene ends were 6 bases for V and 2 bases for J; bases not matched to a gene: 7. The CDR3 reads CASSWTSGEVNTGELFF. DNA of the CDR3: TGTGCCAGTAGCTGGACTAGCGGGGAGGTTAACACCGGGGAGCTGTTTTTT.

The CDR3 reads CASRKPGTRRPEQYF. CDR3 sequence (DNA): TGTGCCAGCCGAAAACCCGGGACTCGACGTCCCGAGCAGTACTTC. This sequence joins TRBV28 and TRBJ2-7; D perhaps matches TRBD2 (6 bases). The V end lost 8 bases, the J end lost 6 bases, and 23 bases lay between the germline ends. Germline V gene data show CDR1 as MDHEN and CDR2 as SYDVKM. This CDR3 spans 15 amino acids.

This chain uses TRBV5-6 with TRBJ1-4, with TRBD1 as a possible D gene (6 bases). Germline assignment: CDR1 SGHDT and CDR2 YYEEEE. Trimming removed 2 bases from V and 8 bases from J, with 13 bases in between. CDR3 size: 14 residues. CDR3 sequence: CASSLQGGEEKLFF. Written as DNA, the CDR3 is TGTGCCAGCAGCTTACAGGGTGGCGAGGAAAAACTGTTTTTT.

V is TRBV4-1 and J is TRBJ2-7; D is ambiguous. Trimming took off 0 bases at V and 9 bases at J, with 9 bases between the two ends. The length of the CDR3 is 12 residues. Germline CDR1 reads MGHRA; CDR2 reads YSYEKL. The CDR3 loop reads CASSQDAVTQYF. CDR3 bases: TGCGCCAGCAGCCAAGACGCAGTTACGCAGTACTTC.

This clonotype was recorded once. This chain connects TRBV29-1 to TRBJ2-7; D unresolved. With 4 bases removed from V and 1 base from J, the gap between germline ends came to 2 bases. The CDR3 spans 10 residues. CDR1 is SQVTM, CDR2 ANQGSEA, per germline. The CDR3 DNA reads TGCAGCGTTGTGTCCTACGAGCAGTACTTC. Translated, it gives CSVVSYEQYF.

The chain employs TRBV29-1 and TRBJ2-7, with 12 positions matching TRBD1. Trimming took 6 bases from V and 6 from J; bases not matched to a gene: 6. From germline, CDR1 is SQVTM and CDR2 ANQGSEA. The CDR3 runs to 13 residues. The CDR3 DNA reads as TGCAGCGTCTCCGGGACAGGGGGCGGCGAGCAGTACTTC. Encoded protein: CSVSGTGGGEQYF.